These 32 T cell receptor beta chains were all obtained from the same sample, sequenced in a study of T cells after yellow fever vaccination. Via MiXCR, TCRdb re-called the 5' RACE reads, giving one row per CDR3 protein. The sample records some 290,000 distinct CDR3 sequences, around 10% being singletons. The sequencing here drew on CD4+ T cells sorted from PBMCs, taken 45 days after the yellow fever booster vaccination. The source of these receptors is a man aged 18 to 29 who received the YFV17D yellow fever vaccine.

CDR3 loop: CASSPWTGMEAFF. CDR3 in DNA: TGTGCCAGTAGTCCATGGACAGGGATGGAAGCTTTCTTT. The chain is built from TRBV19 and TRBJ1-1, with 8 bases that match TRBD1. This CDR3 is built from 13 residues. After removal of 5 bases from V and 8 bases from J, the junction contained 7 bases not matched to a gene. Germline CDR1 and CDR2: LNHDA and SQIVND (reference sequence).

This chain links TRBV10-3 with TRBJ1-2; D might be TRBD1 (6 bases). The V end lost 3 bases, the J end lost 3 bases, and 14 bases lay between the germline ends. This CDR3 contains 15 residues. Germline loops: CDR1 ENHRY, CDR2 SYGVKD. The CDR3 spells CAISEQGFSDYGYTF. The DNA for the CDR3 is TGTGCCATCAGTGAACAGGGTTTCAGTGACTATGGCTACACCTTC.

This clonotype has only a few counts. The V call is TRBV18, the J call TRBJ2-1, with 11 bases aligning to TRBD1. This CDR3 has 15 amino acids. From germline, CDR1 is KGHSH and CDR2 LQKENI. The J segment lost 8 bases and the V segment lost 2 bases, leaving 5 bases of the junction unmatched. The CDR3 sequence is CASSPTGQGGYEQFF. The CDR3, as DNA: TGTGCCAGCTCACCAACGGGACAGGGGGGCTATGAGCAGTTCTTC.

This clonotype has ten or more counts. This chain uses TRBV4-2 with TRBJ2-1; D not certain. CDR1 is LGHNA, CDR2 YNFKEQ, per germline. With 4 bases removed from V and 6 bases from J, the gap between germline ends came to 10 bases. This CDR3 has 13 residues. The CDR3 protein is CASSPPTGNEQFF. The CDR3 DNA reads TGTGCCAGCAGCCCACCGACGGGCAATGAGCAGTTCTTC.

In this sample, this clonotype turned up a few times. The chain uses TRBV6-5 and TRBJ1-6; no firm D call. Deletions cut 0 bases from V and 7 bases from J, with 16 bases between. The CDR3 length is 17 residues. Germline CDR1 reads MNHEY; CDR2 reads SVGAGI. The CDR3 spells CASSYSSPAGTNSPLHF. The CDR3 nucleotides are TGTGCCAGCAGTTACTCGTCTCCAGCAGGAACCAATTCACCCCTCCACTTT.

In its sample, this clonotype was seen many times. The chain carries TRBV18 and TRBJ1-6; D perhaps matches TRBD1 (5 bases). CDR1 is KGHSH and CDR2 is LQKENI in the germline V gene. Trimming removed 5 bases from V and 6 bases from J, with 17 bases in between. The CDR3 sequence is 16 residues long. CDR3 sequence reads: CASSFAPGTRNSPLHF. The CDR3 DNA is TGTGCCAGCTCATTCGCTCCGGGGACCCGTAATTCACCCCTCCACTTT.

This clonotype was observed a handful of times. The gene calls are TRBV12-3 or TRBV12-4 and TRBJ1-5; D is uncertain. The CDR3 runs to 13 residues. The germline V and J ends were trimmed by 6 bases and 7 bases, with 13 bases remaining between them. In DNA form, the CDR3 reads TGTGCCAGCAGCCCCCAGGTCGGGCAGCCCCAGCATTTT. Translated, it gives CASSPQVGQPQHF.

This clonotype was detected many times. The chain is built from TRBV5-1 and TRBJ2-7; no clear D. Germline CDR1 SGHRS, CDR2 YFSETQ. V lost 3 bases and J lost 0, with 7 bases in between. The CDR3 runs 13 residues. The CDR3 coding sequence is TGCGCCAGCAGCTCGCGACTCTCCTACGAGCAGTACTTC. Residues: CASSSRLSYEQYF.

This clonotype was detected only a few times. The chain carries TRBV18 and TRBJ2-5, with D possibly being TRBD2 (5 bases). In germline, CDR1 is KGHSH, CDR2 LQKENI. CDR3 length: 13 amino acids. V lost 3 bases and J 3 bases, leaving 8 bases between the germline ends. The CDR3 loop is CASSPTREETQYF. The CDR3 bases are TGTGCCAGCTCACCTACTAGAGAAGAGACCCAGTACTTC. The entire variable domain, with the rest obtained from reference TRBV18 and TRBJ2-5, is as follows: NAGVMQNPRHLVRRRGQEARLRCSPMKGHSHVYWYRQLPEEGLKFMVYLQKENIIDESGMPKERFSAEFPKEGPSILRIQQVVRGDSAAYFCASSPTREETQYFGPGTRLLVL.

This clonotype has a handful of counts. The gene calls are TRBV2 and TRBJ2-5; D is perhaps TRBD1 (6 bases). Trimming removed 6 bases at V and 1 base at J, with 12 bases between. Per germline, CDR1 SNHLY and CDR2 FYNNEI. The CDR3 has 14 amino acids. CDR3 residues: CASRVDRTQETQYF. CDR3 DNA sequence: TGTGCCAGCAGGGTAGACAGGACCCAAGAGACCCAGTACTTC.

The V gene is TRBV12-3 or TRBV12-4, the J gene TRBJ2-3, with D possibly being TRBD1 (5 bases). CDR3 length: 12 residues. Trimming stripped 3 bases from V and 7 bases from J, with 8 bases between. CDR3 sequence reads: CASSFQGYTQYF. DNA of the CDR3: TGTGCCAGCAGTTTCCAGGGATATACGCAGTATTTT.

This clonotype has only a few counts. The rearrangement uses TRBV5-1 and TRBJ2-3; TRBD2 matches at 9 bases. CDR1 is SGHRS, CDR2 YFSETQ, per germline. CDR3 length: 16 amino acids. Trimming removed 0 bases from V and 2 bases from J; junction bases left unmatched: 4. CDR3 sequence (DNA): TGCGCCAGCAGCTTGGGTGCTAGCGGGACCACAGATACGCAGTATTTT. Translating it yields CASSLGASGTTDTQYF.

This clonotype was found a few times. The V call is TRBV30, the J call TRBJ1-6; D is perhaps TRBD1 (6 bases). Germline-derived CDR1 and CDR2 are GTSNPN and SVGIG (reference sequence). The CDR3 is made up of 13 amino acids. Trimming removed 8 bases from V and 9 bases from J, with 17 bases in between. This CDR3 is CAVQGQPRSPLHF. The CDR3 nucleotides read TGTGCCGTCCAGGGGCAGCCACGTTCACCCCTCCACTTT.

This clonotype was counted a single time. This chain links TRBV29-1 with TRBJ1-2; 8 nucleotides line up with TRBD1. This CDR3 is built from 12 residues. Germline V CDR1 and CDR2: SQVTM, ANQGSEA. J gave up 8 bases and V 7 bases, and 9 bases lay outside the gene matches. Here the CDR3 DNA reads TGCAGCGCCGGGCAGGGGGCGCGAGGCTACACCTTC. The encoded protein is CSAGQGARGYTF.

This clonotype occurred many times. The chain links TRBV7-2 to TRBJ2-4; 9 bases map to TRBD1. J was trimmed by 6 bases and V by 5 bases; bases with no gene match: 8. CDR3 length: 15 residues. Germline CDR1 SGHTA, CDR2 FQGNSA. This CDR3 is CASSNPTGGLNIQYF. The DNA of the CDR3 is TGTGCCAGCAGCAACCCGACAGGGGGATTAAACATTCAGTACTTC.

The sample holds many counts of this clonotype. DNA for the CDR3: TGTGCCAGCAGCCGAAAAGATCAATTTACACCCCTCCACTTT. Protein: CASSRKDQFTPLHF. The V and J genes are TRBV27 and TRBJ1-6; D uncertain. The germline V gene has CDR1 MNHEY and CDR2 SMNVEV (reference sequence). This CDR3 has 14 amino acids. V shed 6 bases and J shed 11 bases, with 17 bases lying between them.

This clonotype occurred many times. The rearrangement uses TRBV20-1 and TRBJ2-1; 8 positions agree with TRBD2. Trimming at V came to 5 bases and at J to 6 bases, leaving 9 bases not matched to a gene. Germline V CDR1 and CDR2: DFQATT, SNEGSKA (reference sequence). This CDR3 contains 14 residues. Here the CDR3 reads CSAPRSSGINEQFF. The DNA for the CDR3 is TGCAGTGCTCCGCGGAGTAGCGGGATCAATGAGCAGTTCTTC.

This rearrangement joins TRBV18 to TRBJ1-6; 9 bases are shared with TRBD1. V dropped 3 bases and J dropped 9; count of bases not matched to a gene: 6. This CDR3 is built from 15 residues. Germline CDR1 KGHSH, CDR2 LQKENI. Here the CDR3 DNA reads TGTGCCAGCTCACCGCCGACAGGGGGTGGTTCACCCCTCCACTTT. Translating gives CASSPPTGGGSPLHF.

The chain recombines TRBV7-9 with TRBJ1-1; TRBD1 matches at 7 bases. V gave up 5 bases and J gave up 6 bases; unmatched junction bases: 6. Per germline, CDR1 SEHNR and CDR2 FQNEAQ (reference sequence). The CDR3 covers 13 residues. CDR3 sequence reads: CASSRDRGPEAFF. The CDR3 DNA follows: TGTGCCAGCAGCCGGGACAGAGGACCTGAAGCTTTCTTT.

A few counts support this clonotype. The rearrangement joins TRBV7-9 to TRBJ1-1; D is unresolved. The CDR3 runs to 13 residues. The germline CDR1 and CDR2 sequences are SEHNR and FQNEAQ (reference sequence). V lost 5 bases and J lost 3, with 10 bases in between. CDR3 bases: TGTGCCAGCAGCACCGGTACAGACACTGAAGCTTTCTTT. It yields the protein CASSTGTDTEAFF.

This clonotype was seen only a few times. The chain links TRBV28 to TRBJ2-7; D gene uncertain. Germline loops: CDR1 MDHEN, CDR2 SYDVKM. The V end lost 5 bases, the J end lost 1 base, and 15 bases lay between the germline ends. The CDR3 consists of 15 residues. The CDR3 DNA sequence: TGTGCCAGCAGTCCCCCCTTACGGGCGTCCTACGAGCAGTACGTC. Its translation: CASSPPLRASYEQYV.

The CDR3 DNA sequence: TGTGCCAGCAGTTACAACAGGGGGAGGGAGACCCAGTACTTC. The encoded protein is CASSYNRGRETQYF. V and J are TRBV6-5 and TRBJ2-5; TRBD1 agrees at 8 bases. The germline V gene encodes CDR1 MNHEY and CDR2 SVGAGI. This CDR3 is 14 amino acids long. V dropped 2 bases and J dropped 5; count of bases not matched to a gene: 4.

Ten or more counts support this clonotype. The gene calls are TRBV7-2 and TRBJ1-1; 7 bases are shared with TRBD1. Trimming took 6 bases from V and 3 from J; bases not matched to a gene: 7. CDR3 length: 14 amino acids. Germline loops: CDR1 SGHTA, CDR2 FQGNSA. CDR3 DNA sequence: TGTGCCAGCAGGGTTCCGGGACAGTACACTGAAGCTTTCTTT. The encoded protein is CASRVPGQYTEAFF. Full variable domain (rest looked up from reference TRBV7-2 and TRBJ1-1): GAGVSQSPSNKVTEKGKDVELRCDPISGHTALYWYRQSLGQGLEFLIYFQGNSAPDKSGLPSDRFSAERTGGSVSTLTIQRTQQEDSAVYLCASRVPGQYTEAFFGQGTRLTVV.

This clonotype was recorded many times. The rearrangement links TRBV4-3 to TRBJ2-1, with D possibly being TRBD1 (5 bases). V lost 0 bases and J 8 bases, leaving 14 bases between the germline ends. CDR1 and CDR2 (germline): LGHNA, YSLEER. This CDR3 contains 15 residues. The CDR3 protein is CASSQDPQGFDEQFF. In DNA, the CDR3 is TGCGCCAGCAGCCAAGATCCCCAGGGTTTCGATGAGCAGTTCTTC.

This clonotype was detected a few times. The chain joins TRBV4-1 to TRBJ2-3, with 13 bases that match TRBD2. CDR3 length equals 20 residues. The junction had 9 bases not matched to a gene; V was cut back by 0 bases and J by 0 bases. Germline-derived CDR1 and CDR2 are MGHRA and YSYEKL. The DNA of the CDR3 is TGCGCCAGCAGCCAAGATCAAGGACTAGCGGGGGTGATTAGCACAGATACGCAGTATTTT. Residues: CASSQDQGLAGVISTDTQYF.

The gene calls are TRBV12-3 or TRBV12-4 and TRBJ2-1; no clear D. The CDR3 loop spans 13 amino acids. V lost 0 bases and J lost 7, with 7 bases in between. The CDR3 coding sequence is TGTGCCAGCAGTTTAGCGTTGGGGAATGAGCAGTTCTTC. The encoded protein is CASSLALGNEQFF.

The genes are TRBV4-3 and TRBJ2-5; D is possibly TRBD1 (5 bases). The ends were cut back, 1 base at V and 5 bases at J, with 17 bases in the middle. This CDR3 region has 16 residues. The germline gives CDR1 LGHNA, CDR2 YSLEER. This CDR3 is CASSQGASNSGETQYF. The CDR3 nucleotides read TGCGCCAGCAGCCAAGGGGCTTCAAACTCAGGGGAGACCCAGTACTTC.

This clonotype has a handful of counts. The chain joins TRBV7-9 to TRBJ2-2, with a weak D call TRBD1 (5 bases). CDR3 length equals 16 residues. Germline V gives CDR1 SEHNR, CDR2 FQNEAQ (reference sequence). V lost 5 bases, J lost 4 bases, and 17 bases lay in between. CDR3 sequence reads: CASSKGVGSLTGELFF. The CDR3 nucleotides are TGTGCCAGCAGCAAAGGGGTTGGCAGCCTCACCGGGGAGCTGTTTTTT. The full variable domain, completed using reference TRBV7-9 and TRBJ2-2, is DTGVSQNPRHKITKRGQNVTFRCDPISEHNRLYWYRQTLGQGPEFLTYFQNEAQLEKSRLLSDRFSAERPKGSFSTLEIQRTEQGDSAMYLCASSKGVGSLTGELFFGEGSRLTVL.

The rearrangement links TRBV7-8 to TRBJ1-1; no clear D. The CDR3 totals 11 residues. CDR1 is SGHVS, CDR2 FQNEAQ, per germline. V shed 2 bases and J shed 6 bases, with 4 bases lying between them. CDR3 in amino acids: CASSLRSEAFF. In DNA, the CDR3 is TGTGCCAGCAGCTTAAGGTCTGAAGCTTTCTTT.

This CDR3 reads CASSHSPNTGELFF. As DNA, the CDR3 is TGTGCCAGCAGCCATTCTCCGAACACCGGGGAGCTGTTTTTT. The rearrangement links TRBV3-1 to TRBJ2-2; D unclear. V lost 3 bases and J lost 0, with 5 bases in between. This CDR3 has 14 amino acids. Germline CDR1 reads LGHDT; CDR2 reads YNNKEL (reference sequence).

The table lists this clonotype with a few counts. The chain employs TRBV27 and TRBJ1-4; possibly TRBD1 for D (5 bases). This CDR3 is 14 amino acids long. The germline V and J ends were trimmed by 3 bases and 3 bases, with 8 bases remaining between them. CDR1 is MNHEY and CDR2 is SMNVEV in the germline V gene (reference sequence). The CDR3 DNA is TGTGCCAGCAGTTTCGCGGGACCTAATGAAAAACTGTTTTTT. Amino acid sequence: CASSFAGPNEKLFF. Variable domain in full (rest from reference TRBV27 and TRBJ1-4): EAQVTQNPRYLITVTGKKLTVTCSQNMNHEYMSWYRQDPGLGLRQIYYSMNVEVTDKGDVPEGYKVSRKEKRNFPLILESPSPNQTSLYFCASSFAGPNEKLFFGSGTQLSVL.

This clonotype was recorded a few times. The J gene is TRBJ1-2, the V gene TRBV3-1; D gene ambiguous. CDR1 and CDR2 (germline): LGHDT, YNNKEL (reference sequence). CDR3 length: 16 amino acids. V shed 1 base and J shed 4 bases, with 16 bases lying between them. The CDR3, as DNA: TGTGCCAGCAGCCAAGGAAACAAGGGCTGGAGCTATGGCTACACCTTC. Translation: CASSQGNKGWSYGYTF.